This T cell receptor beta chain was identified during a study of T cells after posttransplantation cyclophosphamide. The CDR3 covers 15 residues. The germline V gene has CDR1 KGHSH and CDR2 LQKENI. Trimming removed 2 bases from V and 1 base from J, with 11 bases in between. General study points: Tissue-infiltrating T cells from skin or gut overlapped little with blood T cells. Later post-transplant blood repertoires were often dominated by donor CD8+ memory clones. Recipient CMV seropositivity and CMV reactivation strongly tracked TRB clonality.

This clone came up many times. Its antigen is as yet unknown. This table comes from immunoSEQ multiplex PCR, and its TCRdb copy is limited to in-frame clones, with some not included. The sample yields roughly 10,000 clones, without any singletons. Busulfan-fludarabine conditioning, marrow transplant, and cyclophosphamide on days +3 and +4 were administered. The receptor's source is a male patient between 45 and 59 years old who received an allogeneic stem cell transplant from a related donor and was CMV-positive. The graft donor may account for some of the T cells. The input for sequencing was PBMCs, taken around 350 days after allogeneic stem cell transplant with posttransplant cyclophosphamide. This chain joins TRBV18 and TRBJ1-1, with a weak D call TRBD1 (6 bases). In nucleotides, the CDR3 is TGTGCCAGCTCACCATTAACAGGGACGAACACTGAAGCTTTCTTT. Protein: CASSPLTGTNTEAFF.